Listed below are T cell receptor beta chains from one sample, sequenced in a study of blood T cells in healthy people across ages. MiXCR, applied by TCRdb to the 5' RACE reads, yields one record per CDR3 protein. The repertoire has 1 million or so distinct CDR3 sequences, less than 25% of them found once; the top ten carry around 0.75%. These same data were also listed under a study on T cells of mothers and their children.

Sequences were obtained from blood. Source of these receptors: a girl aged 2 to 10 in good health. CDR3s include the opening cysteine and the closing phenylalanine or tryptophan. The size of a clone is reported for some rows only, either as once, few or many, or as a class for expanded clones.

size: -
V: TRBV2
CDR3: CASTSWSSYEQYF

size: few
V: TRBV20-1
CDR3: CSARDQREGMYEQFF

size: few
V: TRBV11-3
CDR3: CASSWDPREKLFF

size: few
V: TRBV7-9
CDR3: CASSLRRAGVSYEQYF

size: -
V: TRBV24-1
CDR3: CATSWGGAADTQYF

size: few
V: TRBV6-2/TRBV6-3
CDR3: CASSDGVNTGELFF

size: -
V: TRBV5-1
CDR3: CASSLEGSRYNEQFF

size: -
V: TRBV20-1
CDR3: CSARDLRTSHEQYF

size: few
V: TRBV29-1
CDR3: CSADRLTSGRADEQFF

size: -
V: TRBV29-1
CDR3: CSVSEAGRELFF

size: few
V: TRBV7-2
CDR3: CASSLRSVQGSKLFF

size: few
V: TRBV10-3
CDR3: CAIIHKTAGQQETQYF

size: -
V: TRBV7-6
CDR3: CASSLRGGASEAFF

size: -
V: TRBV12-3/TRBV12-4
CDR3: CASSFSPIPNYGYTF

size: -
V: TRBV15
CDR3: CATSLNRGYEQYF

size: few
V: TRBV29-1
CDR3: CSVESTANTEAFF

size: -
V: TRBV6-5
CDR3: CASSPDSRQETQYF

size: -
V: TRBV3-1
CDR3: CASSQDSIDSGSSQETQYF